The 32 T cell receptor beta chains below come from one sample, sequenced in a study of human T cells and chemical hapten exposure. In TCRdb, the RACE reads were re-called with MiXCR into one record per CDR3 protein. Among 65,000 to 95,000 distinct CDR3 sequences listed, over 9.5% were seen once. Noted time point: patch test 1, 2 weeks after DPC sensitization. As to treatment: therapeutic diphenylcyclopropenone sensitization with weekly scalp DPC. Sequenced here: whole blood, sampled in connection with sensitization to the hapten diphenylcyclopropenone (DPC). Every receptor here comes from a woman aged 60-75 years with alopecia areata. Some clones in this sample may be carry-over from other donors' samples.

V usage is TRBV29-1 and J usage is TRBJ1-1; D is unresolved. Trimming removed 3 bases at V and 0 bases at J, with 8 bases between. CDR3 size: 13 residues. The germline gives CDR1 SQVTM, CDR2 ANQGSEA. DNA of the CDR3: TGCAGCGTTGAGCAGGCACTGAACACTGAAGCTTTCTTT. Translated: CSVEQALNTEAFF.

This clonotype was seen a handful of times. The rearrangement uses TRBV29-1 and TRBJ1-5; a weak D match, TRBD1 (5 bases). Trimming took off 5 bases at V and 3 bases at J, with 11 bases between the two ends. The CDR3 spans 13 residues. In germline, CDR1 is SQVTM, CDR2 ANQGSEA. This chain's CDR3 is CSVRDALNQPQHF. The CDR3 DNA reads as TGCAGCGTTCGGGACGCTCTCAATCAGCCCCAGCATTTT.

This rearrangement joins TRBV7-2 to TRBJ2-2, with 9 bases that match TRBD1. Germline CDR1 SGHTA, CDR2 FQGNSA. After removal of 6 bases from V and 8 bases from J, the junction contained 7 bases not matched to a gene. The CDR3 is 14 amino acids. CDR3 sequence: CASSWDRVQGELFF. The CDR3 DNA reads as TGTGCCAGCAGTTGGGACAGGGTACAGGGGGAGCTGTTTTTT.

In this sample, this clonotype turned up many times. V is TRBV12-3 or TRBV12-4 and J is TRBJ1-2; 7 bases are shared with TRBD1. This CDR3 contains 16 residues. V was clipped by 6 bases and J by 8 bases; unmatched bases: 18. CDR3: CASSSPTDRSPAGYTF. CDR3 nucleotide sequence: TGTGCCAGCAGCTCTCCTACGGACAGGTCCCCCGCCGGCTACACCTTC.

This clonotype was detected a few times. The chain has TRBV9 and TRBJ1-6, with D uncertain. Germline V gene data show CDR1 as SGDLS and CDR2 as YYNGEE. CDR3 length: 14 residues. V dropped 3 bases and J dropped 7 bases, with 11 bases sitting between them. The CDR3: CASSDLRSNSPLHF. CDR3 in DNA: TGTGCCAGCAGCGATCTGAGATCCAATTCACCCCTCCACTTT. Full variable domain (outside the CDR3, taken from reference TRBV9 and TRBJ1-6): DSGVTQTPKHLITATGQRVTLRCSPRSGDLSVYWYQQSLDQGLQFLIQYYNGEERAKGNILERFSAQQFPDLHSELNLSSLELGDSALYFCASSDLRSNSPLHFGNGTRLTVT.

The rearrangement links TRBV7-6 to TRBJ2-1, with D possibly matching TRBD2 (5 bases). The CDR3 spans 12 residues. The V end lost 6 bases, the J end lost 5 bases, and 8 bases lay between the germline ends. Germline CDR1 SGHVS, CDR2 FNYEAQ. The CDR3 loop is CASSQLDNEQFF. DNA of the CDR3: TGTGCCAGCAGTCAACTAGACAATGAGCAGTTCTTC.

This clonotype was found many times. The chain combines TRBV23-1 with TRBJ1-5; no definite D call. TRBV23-1 falls under the ORF class, with uncertain function. V was trimmed by 5 bases and J by 2 bases, leaving 7 bases between them. The CDR3 extends over 13 amino acids. The CDR3 nucleotides read TGCGCCAGCAGTTGTAGGGGCAATCAGCCCCAGCATTTT. It translates to CASSCRGNQPQHF.

This clonotype was counted only a few times. V is TRBV29-1 and J is TRBJ2-5, with 10 bases identical to TRBD1. Germline CDR1 is SQVTM and CDR2 is ANQGSEA. This CDR3 has 14 residues. V lost 7 bases, J lost 4 bases, and 9 bases stayed unmatched. This chain's CDR3 is CSAGRDRGPETQYF. DNA for the CDR3: TGCAGCGCCGGCCGGGACAGGGGACCAGAGACCCAGTACTTC.

This clonotype was seen repeatedly, ten times or more. V gene TRBV5-1 combines with J gene TRBJ1-1; no firm D call. Per germline, CDR1 SGHRS and CDR2 YFSETQ. V lost 0 bases and J lost 0, with 9 bases in between. The CDR3 covers 15 residues. CDR3 nucleotide sequence: TGCGCCAGCAGCTTGGTTGCAGGTTTGAACACTGAAGCTTTCTTT. This gives the protein CASSLVAGLNTEAFF.

The chain carries TRBV5-1 and TRBJ1-2, with D unclear. V was shortened by 3 bases and J by 2 bases, with 11 bases between the two germline ends. CDR1 and CDR2 from the germline V gene are SGHRS and YFSETQ. The CDR3 has 14 residues. The CDR3 sequence is CASSWEGPNYGYTF. In DNA, the CDR3 is TGCGCCAGCAGCTGGGAGGGCCCCAACTATGGCTACACCTTC.

The genes are TRBV7-9 and TRBJ1-2; no clear D gene. V dropped 3 bases and J dropped 4 bases, with 21 bases sitting between them. The germline V gene encodes CDR1 SEHNR and CDR2 FQNEAQ (reference sequence). The CDR3 contains 17 residues. CDR3 DNA: TGTGCCAGCAGCTTGGGCCCACGGGCAGCCGGAACCTATGGCTACACCTTC. This codes for CASSLGPRAAGTYGYTF.

The rearrangement uses TRBV20-1 and TRBJ1-1; D remains unclear. The germline CDR1 and CDR2 sequences are DFQATT and SNEGSKA (reference sequence). This CDR3 is 13 amino acids long. V lost 2 bases and J 5 bases, leaving 12 bases between the germline ends. CDR3 nucleotide sequence: TGCAGTGCTAGACGGACCCTACCGACTGAAGCTTTCTTT. Translation: CSARRTLPTEAFF.

The V gene is TRBV29-1, the J gene TRBJ1-5; D remains unclear. V was pared by 6 bases and J by 1 base, with 13 bases between. The length of the CDR3 is 14 residues. The germline gives CDR1 SQVTM, CDR2 ANQGSEA. The CDR3 DNA follows: TGCAGCGTAACTTCCGGGCTCAGCAATCAGCCCCAGCATTTT. It translates to CSVTSGLSNQPQHF.

A few counts support this clonotype. The CDR3: CASSGRLAGGSLSSTDTQYF. In DNA form, the CDR3 reads TGTGCCAGCAGTGGAAGACTAGCGGGGGGGTCCCTCTCTAGCACAGATACGCAGTATTTT. The gene calls are TRBV6-1 and TRBJ2-3, with TRBD2 matching over 14 bases. CDR1 and CDR2 from the germline V gene are MNHNS and SASEGT. CDR3 length: 20 amino acids. Germline trimming cut 4 bases from V and 0 bases from J; bases unmatched to any gene: 12.

This clonotype was detected many times. This chain links TRBV5-1 with TRBJ1-1; 7 bases are shared with TRBD1. The V and J ends lost 5 bases and 1 base, in that order; junction bases with no gene match: 8. The CDR3 has 15 residues. CDR1 SGHRS and CDR2 YFSETQ come from the germline V gene. CDR3 coding DNA: TGCGCCAGCAGAAGGAGACAGGGAGAGAACACTGAAGCTTTCTTT. It is translated as CASRRRQGENTEAFF.

This clonotype was recorded many times. The chain links TRBV30 to TRBJ1-6; no clear D. This CDR3 has 12 amino acids. V shed 3 bases and J shed 11 bases, with 11 bases lying between them. The germline V gene encodes CDR1 GTSNPN and CDR2 SVGIG (reference sequence). CDR3 DNA: TGTGCCTGGAGGGCCCCTGAGGCACCCCTCCACTTT. Its translation: CAWRAPEAPLHF.

This clonotype occurred many times. V usage is TRBV13 and J usage is TRBJ2-5, with D uncertain. Germline CDR1 and CDR2: PRHDT and FYEKMQ (reference sequence). The V end was cut by 3 bases, the J end by 1 base, with 9 bases between. This CDR3 spans 14 amino acids. As DNA, the CDR3 is TGTGCCAGCAGCTTGTGGGTTACCCAAGAGACCCAGTACTTC. It specifies CASSLWVTQETQYF.

A few counts support this clonotype. The CDR3: CSVVVPGAVADTQYF. As DNA, the CDR3 is TGCAGCGTTGTAGTCCCGGGGGCTGTTGCAGATACGCAGTATTTT. V and J are TRBV29-1 and TRBJ2-3, with D perhaps being TRBD1 or TRBD2 (6 bases each). This CDR3 has 15 amino acids. Trimming left V 4 bases short and J 4 bases short, with 18 bases between. Per germline, CDR1 SQVTM and CDR2 ANQGSEA.

In this sample, this clonotype turned up many times. This sequence joins TRBV7-9 and TRBJ2-2, with TRBD2 matching over 7 bases. Germline CDR1 and CDR2: SEHNR and FQNEAQ (reference sequence). CDR3 length: 17 amino acids. The junction had 11 bases not matched to a gene; V was cut back by 4 bases and J by 3 bases. The CDR3 nucleotides are TGTGCCAGCAGCTCCCCCCGGGACTACCTTGACACCGGGGAGCTGTTTTTT. This gives the protein CASSSPRDYLDTGELFF.

The gene calls are TRBV25-1 and TRBJ2-7; either TRBD1 or TRBD2 may fit D (5 bases each). CDR1 and CDR2 (germline): MGHDK, SYGVNS. V lost 9 bases and J lost 7, with 13 bases in between. The CDR3 totals 11 residues. Here the CDR3 DNA reads TGTGCCAGACAGGAGGTTCTAGAGCAGTACTTC. Residues: CARQEVLEQYF.

The chain is built from TRBV7-8 and TRBJ2-2; possible D gene TRBD1, 6 bases. The CDR3 is 17 residues long. V was pared by 1 base and J by 1 base, with 13 bases between. Germline CDR1 is SGHVS and CDR2 is FQNEAQ. In nucleotides, the CDR3 is TGTGCCAGCAGCTTAGTAGGCAGGGGAAAGAACACCGGGGAGCTGTTTTTT. As protein: CASSLVGRGKNTGELFF.

This clonotype was picked up many times. This chain joins TRBV5-1 and TRBJ2-6; possible D gene TRBD1, 5 bases. With 4 bases removed from V and 1 base from J, the gap between germline ends came to 12 bases. This CDR3 has 16 residues. The V gene's germline CDR1 is SGHRS and CDR2 YFSETQ. The CDR3 nucleotides are TGCGCCAGCAGCCTGAAGAAGGGGTCTGGGGCCAACGTCCTGACTTTC. The encoded protein is CASSLKKGSGANVLTF.

The J gene is TRBJ1-1, the V gene TRBV11-2; TRBD1 matches at 7 bases. Trimming at V came to 3 bases and at J to 11 bases, leaving 6 bases not matched to a gene. Germline V lookup: CDR1 SGHAT, CDR2 FQNNGV. The length of the CDR3 is 12 residues. The chain's CDR3 is CASSFSGQLAFF. As DNA, the CDR3 is TGTGCCAGCAGCTTCTCGGGACAGTTGGCTTTCTTT.

This clonotype was seen only a few times. V is TRBV29-1 and J is TRBJ2-5; tentatively, D is TRBD1 or TRBD2 (5 bases each). Trimming shortened V by 2 bases and J by 7 bases, and 26 bases separated the two germline ends. Germline lookup yields CDR1 SQVTM and CDR2 ANQGSEA. The CDR3 is made up of 17 amino acids. In DNA, the CDR3 is TGCAGCGTTGAAAAAGCCCCAACCGGGACCCCAAGAGTGACCCAGTACTTC. This encodes CSVEKAPTGTPRVTQYF.

V gene TRBV12-3 or TRBV12-4 combines with J gene TRBJ2-7, with 8 nucleotides matching TRBD1. After removal of 8 bases from V and 1 base from J, the junction contained 4 bases not matched to a gene. The CDR3 length is 13 residues. The DNA for the CDR3 is TGTGCCAGCGCCCGGGACAGGTCCTACGAGCAGTACTTC. Protein sequence: CASARDRSYEQYF.

Many counts were recorded for this clonotype. J is TRBJ1-1 and V is TRBV29-1; D remains ambiguous. Germline CDR1 and CDR2: SQVTM and ANQGSEA. V was pared by 2 bases and J by 10 bases, with 20 bases between. CDR3 length equals 14 residues. This CDR3 reads CSVEPGDGYRGAFF. The CDR3 nucleotides are TGCAGCGTTGAACCGGGAGACGGCTACCGTGGAGCTTTCTTT. Supplemented by reference TRBV29-1 and TRBJ1-1, the full variable domain reads SAVISQKPSRDICQRGTSLTIQCQVDSQVTMMFWYRQQPGQSLTLIATANQGSEATYESGFVIDKFPISRPNLTFSTLTVSNMSPEDSSIYLCSVEPGDGYRGAFFGQGTRLTVV.

A note on this clonotype: Sequence at one end of the junction differs from germline and may be a read error. The J gene is TRBJ1-6, the V gene TRBV7-7; TRBD1 agrees at 9 bases. Germline values: CDR1 SSHAT, CDR2 FNYEAQ (reference sequence). There are 19 residues in the CDR3. This CDR3 reads CASSPLLGTGSSYNSPLHF. CDR3 coding DNA: TGTGCTAGCAGCCCCCTTTTGGGGACAGGGAGCTCCTATAATTCACCCCTCCACTTT.

This clonotype showed up just a few times. This sequence joins TRBV11-2 and TRBJ1-5; D is unresolved. The V gene's germline CDR1 is SGHAT and CDR2 FQNNGV. This CDR3 has 13 residues. Trimming shortened V by 2 bases and J by 9 bases, and 11 bases separated the two germline ends. The DNA of the CDR3 is TGTGCCAGCAGCTTACTGCCTTTGCGGCCCCAGCATTTT. Protein: CASSLLPLRPQHF.

This clonotype was seen a few times. V is TRBV4-1 and J is TRBJ2-7, with 12 bases identical to TRBD1. Germline V CDR1 and CDR2: MGHRA, YSYEKL. Trimming cost V 3 bases and J 5 bases; bases outside gene matches: 8. This CDR3 comprises 16 residues. The chain's CDR3 is CASSQRTGTGGHEQYF. The CDR3 DNA is TGCGCCAGCAGCCAGCGCACCGGGACAGGGGGCCACGAGCAGTACTTC.

This clonotype was seen a few times. The chain carries TRBV28 and TRBJ2-7; D unclear. The V gene lost 4 bases and the J gene lost 3 bases, with 4 bases spanning the gap. Germline lookup yields CDR1 MDHEN and CDR2 SYDVKM. The CDR3 runs to 11 residues. CDR3 sequence (DNA): TGTGCCAGCAGTTCCCACTACGAGCAGTACTTC. This codes for CASSSHYEQYF.

A word on this clonotype: The germline gene is not matched at one end of the junction; a read error may be the cause. The chain has TRBV4-2 and TRBJ2-2; D remains ambiguous. This CDR3 comprises 14 residues. The germline gives CDR1 LGHNA, CDR2 YNFKEQ. The CDR3 sequence is CASSKDTNTGELFF. DNA of the CDR3: TGTGCCAGCAGCAAAGACACCAACACCGGGGAGCTGTTTTTT.

The gene calls are TRBV29-1 and TRBJ2-3; 8 positions agree with TRBD1. CDR1 and CDR2 from the germline V gene are SQVTM and ANQGSEA. The V segment lost 3 bases and the J segment 1 base; nucleotides outside the gene matches: 0. The CDR3 runs 13 residues. This chain's CDR3 is CSVEDRGTDTQYF. The CDR3 DNA sequence: TGCAGCGTTGAGGACAGGGGCACAGATACGCAGTATTTT.